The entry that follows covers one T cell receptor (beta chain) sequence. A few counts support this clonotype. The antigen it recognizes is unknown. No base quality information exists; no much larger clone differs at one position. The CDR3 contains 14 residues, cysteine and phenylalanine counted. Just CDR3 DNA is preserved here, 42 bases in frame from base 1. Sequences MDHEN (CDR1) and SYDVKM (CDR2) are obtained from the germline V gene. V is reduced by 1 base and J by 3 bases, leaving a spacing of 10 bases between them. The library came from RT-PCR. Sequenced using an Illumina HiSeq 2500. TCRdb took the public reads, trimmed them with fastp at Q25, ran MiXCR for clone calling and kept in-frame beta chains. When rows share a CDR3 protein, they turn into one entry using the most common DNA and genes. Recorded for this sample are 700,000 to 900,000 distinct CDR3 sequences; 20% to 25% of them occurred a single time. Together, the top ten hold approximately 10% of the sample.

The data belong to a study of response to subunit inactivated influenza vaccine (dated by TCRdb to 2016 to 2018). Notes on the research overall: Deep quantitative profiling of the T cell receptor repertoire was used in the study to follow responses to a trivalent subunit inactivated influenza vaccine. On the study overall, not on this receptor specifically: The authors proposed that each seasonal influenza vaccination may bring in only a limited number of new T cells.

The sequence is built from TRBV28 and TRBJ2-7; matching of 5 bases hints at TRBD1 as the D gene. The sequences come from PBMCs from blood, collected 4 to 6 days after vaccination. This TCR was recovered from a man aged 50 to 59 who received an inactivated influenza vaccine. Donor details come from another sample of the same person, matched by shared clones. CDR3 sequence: CASSLSAGFYEQYF. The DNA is TGTGCCAGCAGTTTATCCGCAGGGTTCTACGAGCAGTACTTC. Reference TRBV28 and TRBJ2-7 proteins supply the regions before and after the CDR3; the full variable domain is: DVKVTQSSRYLVKRTGEKVFLECVQDMDHENMFWYRQDPGLGLRLIYFSYDVKMKEKGDIPEGYSVSREKKERFSLILESASTNQTSMYLCASSLSAGFYEQYFGPGTRLTVT.